This TCR beta chain was observed in a study of T cell clones after liver transplantation. Across the whole study: Post-transplant blood was tracked for graft-donor-reactive T cell clones identified in a pre-transplant mixed lymphocyte reaction. General study findings and limits: The donor-reactive repertoire was only partly measurable in two subjects, lacking donor cells.

A remark on this clone: The target antigen is unknown.

This CDR3 contains 16 residues. Trimming pared 0 bases from V and 1 base from J, leaving 13 bases between. CDR1 and CDR2 (germline): SGDLS, YYNGEE. This table comes from immunoSEQ multiplex PCR, and its TCRdb copy is limited to in-frame clones, with some not included. The sample has approximately 68,000 clones; approximately 80% are singletons. The chain combines TRBV9 with TRBJ1-1; a weak D match, TRBD1 (6 bases). The source is a human donor who received a liver transplant. The starting material was CD4+ T cells from blood, obtained before liver transplant. CDR3: CASSVGLQGPNTEAFF. The CDR3 DNA reads as TGTGCCAGCAGCGTAGGGTTACAGGGCCCGAACACTGAAGCTTTCTTT.